This T cell receptor beta chain appears in the sequencing data of a study of spatial heterogeneity in lung cancer. From the 5' RACE reads, TCRdb called clonotypes with MiXCR, one entry per CDR3 protein. The sample holds about 5,100 distinct CDR3 sequences, roughly 10% seen once. Study outcomes and limitations: One measure, the expanded intratumoral alpha and beta TCR count, tracked tumor mutation counts.

This clonotype was recorded many times. Antigen unknown. Trimming removed 4 bases from V and 0 bases from J, with 4 bases in between. CDR1 and CDR2 (germline): SGHKS, YYEKEE (reference sequence). This CDR3 spans 12 amino acids. The time point: sample taken at primary tumor resection. Sequencing of whole RNA from tumor, nontumor lung or frozen PBMC involved no sorting. The sample was lung tumor tissue, taken at surgery. This clonotype was obtained from a female donor with early-stage non-small cell lung cancer. The V and J genes are TRBV5-5 and TRBJ1-2, with D uncertain. The CDR3 sequence: CASSTANYGYTF. DNA for the CDR3: TGTGCCAGCAGCACAGCTAACTATGGCTACACCTTC.